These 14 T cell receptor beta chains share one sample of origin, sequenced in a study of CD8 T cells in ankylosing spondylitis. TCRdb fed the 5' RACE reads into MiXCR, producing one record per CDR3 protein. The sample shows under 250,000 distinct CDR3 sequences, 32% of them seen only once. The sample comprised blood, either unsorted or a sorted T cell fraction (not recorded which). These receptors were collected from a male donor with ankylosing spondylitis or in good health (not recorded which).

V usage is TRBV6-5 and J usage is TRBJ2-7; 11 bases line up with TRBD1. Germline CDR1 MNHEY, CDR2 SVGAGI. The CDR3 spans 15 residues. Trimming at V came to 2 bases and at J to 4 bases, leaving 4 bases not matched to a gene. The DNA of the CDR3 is TGTGCCAGCAGTTACATGGGACAGGGGGAGTACGAGCAGTACTTC. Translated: CASSYMGQGEYEQYF.

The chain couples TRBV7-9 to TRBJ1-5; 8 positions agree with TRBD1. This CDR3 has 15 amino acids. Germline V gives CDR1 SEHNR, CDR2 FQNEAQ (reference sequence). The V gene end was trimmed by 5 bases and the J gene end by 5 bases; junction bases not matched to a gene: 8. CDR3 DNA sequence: TGTGCCAGCAGCGCCAGGGACAGGCCAGATCAGCCCCAGCATTTT. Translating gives CASSARDRPDQPQHF.

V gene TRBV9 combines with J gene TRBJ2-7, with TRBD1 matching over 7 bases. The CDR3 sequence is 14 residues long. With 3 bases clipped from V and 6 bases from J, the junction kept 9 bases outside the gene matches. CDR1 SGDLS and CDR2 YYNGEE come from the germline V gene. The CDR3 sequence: CASSATGTSREQYF. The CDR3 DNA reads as TGTGCCAGCAGCGCGACAGGGACCTCTCGCGAGCAGTACTTC.

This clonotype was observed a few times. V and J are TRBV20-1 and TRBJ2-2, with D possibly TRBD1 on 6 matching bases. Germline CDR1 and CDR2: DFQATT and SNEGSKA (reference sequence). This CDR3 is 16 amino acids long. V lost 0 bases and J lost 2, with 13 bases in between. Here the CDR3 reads CSARDRQEINTGELFF. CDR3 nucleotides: TGCAGTGCTAGAGATCGACAGGAGATAAACACCGGGGAGCTGTTTTTT.

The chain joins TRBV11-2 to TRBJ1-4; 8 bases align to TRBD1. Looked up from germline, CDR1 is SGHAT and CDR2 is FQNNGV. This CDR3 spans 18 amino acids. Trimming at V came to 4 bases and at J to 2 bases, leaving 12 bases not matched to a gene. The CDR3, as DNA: TGTGCCAGCAGCTCCGGGCCCCGGGACAGGCTCACTAATGAAAAACTGTTTTTT. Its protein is CASSSGPRDRLTNEKLFF. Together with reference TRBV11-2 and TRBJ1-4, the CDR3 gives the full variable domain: EAGVAQSPRYKIIEKRQSVAFWCNPISGHATLYWYQQILGQGPKLLIQFQNNGVVDDSQLPKDRFSAERLKGVDSTLKIQPAKLEDSAVYLCASSSGPRDRLTNEKLFFGSGTQLSVL.

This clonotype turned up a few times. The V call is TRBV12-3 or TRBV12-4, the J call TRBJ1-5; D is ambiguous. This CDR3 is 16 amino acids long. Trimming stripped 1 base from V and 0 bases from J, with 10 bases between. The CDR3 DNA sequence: TGTGCCAGCAGTTTAGTAGGAGCTAATAGCAATCAGCCCCAGCATTTT. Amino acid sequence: CASSLVGANSNQPQHF.

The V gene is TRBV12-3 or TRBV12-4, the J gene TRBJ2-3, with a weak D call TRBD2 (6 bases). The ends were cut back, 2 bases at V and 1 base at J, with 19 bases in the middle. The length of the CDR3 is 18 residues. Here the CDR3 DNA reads TGTGCCAGCAGTTTAACACTCGAGCACAGGAGGGGCACAGATACGCAGTATTTT. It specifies CASSLTLEHRRGTDTQYF.

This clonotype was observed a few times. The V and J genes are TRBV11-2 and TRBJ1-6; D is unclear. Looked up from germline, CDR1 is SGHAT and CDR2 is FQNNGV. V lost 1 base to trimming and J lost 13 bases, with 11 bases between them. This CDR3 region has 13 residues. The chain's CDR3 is CASSLAAGEPLHF. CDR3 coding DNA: TGTGCCAGCAGCTTAGCCGCCGGGGAGCCCCTCCACTTT. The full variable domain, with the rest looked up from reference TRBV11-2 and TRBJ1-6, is EAGVAQSPRYKIIEKRQSVAFWCNPISGHATLYWYQQILGQGPKLLIQFQNNGVVDDSQLPKDRFSAERLKGVDSTLKIQPAKLEDSAVYLCASSLAAGEPLHFGNGTRLTVT.

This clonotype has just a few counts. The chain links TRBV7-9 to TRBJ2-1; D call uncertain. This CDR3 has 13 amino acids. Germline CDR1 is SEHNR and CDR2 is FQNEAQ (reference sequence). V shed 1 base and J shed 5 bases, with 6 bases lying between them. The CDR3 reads CASSLVGNNEQFF. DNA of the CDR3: TGTGCCAGCAGCTTAGTGGGTAACAATGAGCAGTTCTTC.

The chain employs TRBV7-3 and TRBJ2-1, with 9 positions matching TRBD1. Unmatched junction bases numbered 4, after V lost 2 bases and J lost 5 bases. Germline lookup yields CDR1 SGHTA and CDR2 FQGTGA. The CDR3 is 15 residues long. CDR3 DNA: TGTGCCAGCAGCTTAGGGACAGGGATGCACAATGAGCAGTTCTTC. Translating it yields CASSLGTGMHNEQFF. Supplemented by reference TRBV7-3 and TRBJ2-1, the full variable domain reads GAGVSQTPSNKVTEKGKYVELRCDPISGHTALYWYRQSLGQGPEFLIYFQGTGAADDSGLPNDRFFAVRPEGSVSTLKIQRTERGDSAVYLCASSLGTGMHNEQFFGPGTRLTVL.

The CDR3 DNA follows: TGCAGTGCTAGAGATATGGGAGGAGGTCTATACGAGCAGTACTTC. Translated: CSARDMGGGLYEQYF. The chain recombines TRBV20-1 with TRBJ2-7; perhaps TRBD2 as D (6 bases). Trimming removed 0 bases at V and 4 bases at J, with 16 bases between. The V gene's germline CDR1 is DFQATT and CDR2 SNEGSKA (reference sequence). The CDR3 covers 15 residues.

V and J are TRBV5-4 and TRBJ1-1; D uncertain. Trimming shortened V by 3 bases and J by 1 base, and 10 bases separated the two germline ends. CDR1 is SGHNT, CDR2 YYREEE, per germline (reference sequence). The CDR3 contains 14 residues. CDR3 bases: TGTGCCAGCAGCTCCTGGGCGGCGAACACTGAAGCTTTCTTT. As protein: CASSSWAANTEAFF.

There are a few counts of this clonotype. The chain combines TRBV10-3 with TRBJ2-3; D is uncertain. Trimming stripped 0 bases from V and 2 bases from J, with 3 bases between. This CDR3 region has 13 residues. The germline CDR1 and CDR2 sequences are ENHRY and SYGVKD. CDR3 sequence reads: CAISESDTDTQYF. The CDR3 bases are TGTGCCATCAGTGAGTCGGACACAGATACGCAGTATTTT.

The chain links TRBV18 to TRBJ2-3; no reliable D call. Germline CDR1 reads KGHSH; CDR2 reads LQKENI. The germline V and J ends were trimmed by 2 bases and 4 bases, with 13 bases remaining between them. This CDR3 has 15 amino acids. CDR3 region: CASSPNSPSADTQYF. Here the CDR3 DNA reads TGTGCCAGCTCACCAAACAGCCCCTCCGCAGATACGCAGTATTTT. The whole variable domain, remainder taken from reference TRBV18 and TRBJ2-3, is NAGVMQNPRHLVRRRGQEARLRCSPMKGHSHVYWYRQLPEEGLKFMVYLQKENIIDESGMPKERFSAEFPKEGPSILRIQQVVRGDSAAYFCASSPNSPSADTQYFGPGTRLTVL.